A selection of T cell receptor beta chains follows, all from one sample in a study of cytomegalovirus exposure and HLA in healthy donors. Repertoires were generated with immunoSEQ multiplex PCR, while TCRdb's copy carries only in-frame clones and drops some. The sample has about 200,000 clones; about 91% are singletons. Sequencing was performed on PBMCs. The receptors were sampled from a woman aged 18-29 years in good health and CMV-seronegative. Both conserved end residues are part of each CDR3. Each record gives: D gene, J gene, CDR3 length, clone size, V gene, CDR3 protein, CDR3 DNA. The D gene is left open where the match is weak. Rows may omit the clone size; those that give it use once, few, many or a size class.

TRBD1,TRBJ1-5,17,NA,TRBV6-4,CASSDAPTGGINQPQHF,TGTGCCAGCAGTGACGCACCCACAGGGGGCATAAATCAGCCCCAGCATTTT
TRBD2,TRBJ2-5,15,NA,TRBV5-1,CASSFLGTSKETQYF,TGCGCCAGCAGCTTCCTCGGGACTAGTAAAGAGACCCAGTACTTC
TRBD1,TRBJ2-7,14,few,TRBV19,CASGPRDRVYEQYF,TGTGCCAGTGGGCCAAGGGACAGGGTGTACGAGCAGTACTTC
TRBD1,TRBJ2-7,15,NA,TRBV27,CASSFGQGMRYEQYF,TGTGCCAGCAGTTTCGGACAGGGGATGCGCTACGAGCAGTACTTC
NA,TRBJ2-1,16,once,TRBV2,CASSPTTGWNYNEQFF,TGTGCCAGCAGTCCAACTACAGGGTGGAACTACAATGAGCAGTTCTTC
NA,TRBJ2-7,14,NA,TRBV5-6,CASSLQVSAYEQYF,TGTGCCAGCAGCTTGCAAGTTAGCGCCTACGAGCAGTACTTC
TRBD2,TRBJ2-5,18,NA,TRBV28,CASNTRTRTSGREETQYF,TGTGCCAGCAATACCAGGACCCGGACTAGCGGGAGGGAAGAGACCCAGTACTTC
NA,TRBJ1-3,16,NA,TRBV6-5,CASSYSGAGPGNTIYF,TGTGCCAGCAGTTACTCAGGTGCGGGGCCTGGAAACACCATATATTTT
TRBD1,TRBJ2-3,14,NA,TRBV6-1,CASARTGGVDTQYF,TGTGCCAGCGCCAGGACAGGGGGCGTAGATACGCAGTATTTT
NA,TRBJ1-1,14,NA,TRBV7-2,CASNLRDSYTEAFF,TGTGCCAGCAACCTCCGCGACAGTTACACTGAAGCTTTCTTT
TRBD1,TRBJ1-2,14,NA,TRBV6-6,CASSLWTGGSGYTF,TGTGCCAGCAGCCTATGGACAGGGGGTAGTGGCTACACCTTC
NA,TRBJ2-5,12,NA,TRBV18,CASSQLQETQYF,TGTGCCAGCTCCCAGTTACAAGAGACCCAGTACTTC
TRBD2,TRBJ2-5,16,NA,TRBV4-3,CASSQASSGSSETQYF,TGCGCCAGCAGCCAAGCTTCCAGCGGGAGTAGCGAGACCCAGTACTTC
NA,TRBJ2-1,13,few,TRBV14,CASSLSSYNEQFF,TGTGCCAGCAGCCTATCCTCTTACAATGAGCAGTTCTTC
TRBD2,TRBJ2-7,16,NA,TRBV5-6,CASSLWTSGRRYEQYF,TGTGCCAGCAGCTTGTGGACTAGCGGGAGACGCTACGAGCAGTACTTC
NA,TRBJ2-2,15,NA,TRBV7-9,CASRTDYFLPGELFF,TGTGCCAGCAGGACCGACTATTTTTTGCCCGGGGAGCTGTTTTTT
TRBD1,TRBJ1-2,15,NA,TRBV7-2,CASSLVQGAGYGYTF,TGTGCCAGCAGCTTAGTACAGGGGGCGGGCTATGGCTACACCTTC
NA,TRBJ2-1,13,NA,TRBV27,CASRAGSYNEQFF,TGTGCCAGCAGGGCAGGCTCCTACAATGAGCAGTTCTTC
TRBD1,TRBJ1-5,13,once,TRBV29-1,CSVTGGPNQPQHF,TGCAGCGTCACAGGGGGCCCCAATCAGCCCCAGCATTTT
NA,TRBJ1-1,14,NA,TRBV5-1,CASSLRGDGTEAFF,TGCGCCAGCAGCTTGCGGGGGGATGGCACTGAAGCTTTCTTT
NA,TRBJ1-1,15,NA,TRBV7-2,CASSLGGGGVVEAFF,TGTGCCAGCAGCTTAGGGGGGGGAGGGGTCGTTGAAGCTTTCTTT
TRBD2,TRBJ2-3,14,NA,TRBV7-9,CASSFSAGVDTQYF,TGTGCCAGCAGCTTTTCCGCGGGAGTTGATACGCAGTATTTT
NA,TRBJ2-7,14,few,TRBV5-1,CASSLGVAAYEQYF,TGCGCCAGCAGCTTGGGAGTCGCTGCCTACGAGCAGTACTTC
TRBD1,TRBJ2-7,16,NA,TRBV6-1,CASSELGQGPSYEQYF,TGTGCCAGCAGTGAACTGGGACAGGGGCCTTCCTACGAGCAGTACTTC
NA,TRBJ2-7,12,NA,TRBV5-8,CASSQGGYEQYF,TGTGCCAGCAGCCAGGGGGGTTACGAGCAGTACTTC
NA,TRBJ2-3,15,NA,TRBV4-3,CASSQGHNPGDTQYF,TGCGCCAGCAGCCAAGGACACAATCCTGGGGATACGCAGTATTTT
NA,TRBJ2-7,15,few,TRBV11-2,CASSTRTGSSYEQYF,TGTGCCAGCAGCACGCGGACCGGGAGCTCCTACGAGCAGTACTTC
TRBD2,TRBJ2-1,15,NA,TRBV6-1,CASSESAGGYNEQFF,TGTGCCAGCAGTGAATCGGCGGGAGGATACAATGAGCAGTTCTTC
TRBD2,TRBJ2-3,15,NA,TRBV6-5,CASKAGEHVTDTQYF,TGTGCCAGTAAAGCGGGAGAACACGTCACAGATACGCAGTATTTT
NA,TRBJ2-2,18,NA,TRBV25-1,CASSPNNDRGLYTGELFF,TGTGCCAGCAGTCCGAACAATGACAGGGGACTATACACCGGGGAGCTGTTTTTT
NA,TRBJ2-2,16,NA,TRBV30,CAWSVPLALNTGELFF,TGTGCCTGGAGTGTACCGTTAGCGCTTAACACCGGGGAGCTGTTTTTT